The TCR beta chain under discussion was sequenced for a study of T-cell reconstitution after alpha-beta-depleted transplantation in children. It was with unique molecular identifiers that the TCRbeta library was prepared. TCRdb re-called the PCR reads through MiXCR, storing one row per CDR3 protein. The sample carries 200,000 to 250,000 distinct CDR3 sequences, around 25% recorded once. Study-level results: Surviving recipient cells, namely T cells and thymic progenitors, were the source of high day-60 TCRbeta diversity in some patients.

There are a few counts of this clonotype. Its antigen is as yet unknown. V was clipped by 5 bases and J by 10 bases, with 18 bases between them. This CDR3 is 15 amino acids long. In germline, CDR1 is SEHNR, CDR2 FQNEAQ (reference sequence). This sequence was found in a girl aged 2 to 10 with Fanconi anemia, due to receive a stem cell transplant. The rearrangement joins TRBV7-9 to TRBJ1-6, with D possibly matching TRBD1 (6 bases). This sample comprised PBMCs, obtained before TCRalphabeta/CD19-depleted stem cell transplant. The DNA for the CDR3 is TGTGCCAGCAGCCTTTCACAGGGTCTGAGCTCACCCCTCCACTTT. The encoded protein is CASSLSQGLSSPLHF.